The source of this T cell receptor (beta chain) is a study of cytomegalovirus exposure and HLA in healthy donors. Regarding the study as a whole: CMV antigen specificity was confirmed in vitro for three CMV-associated chains.

It was the approximately 120-subject validation cohort, separate from the approximately 690-subject first cohort, to which the donors belonged. This clone was counted only a few times. Its antigen is still unknown. Germline V lookup: CDR1 SNHLY, CDR2 FYNNEI. The ends lost 3 bases at V and 3 bases at J; junction bases unmatched: 5. CDR3 length equals 15 residues. The repertoire was sequenced with immunoSEQ multiplex PCR; TCRdb's copy has only in-frame clones and lacks some. The top ten clones hold 4.5% to 6% of a sample with under 250,000 clones, over 65% of them seen once. This TCR derives from a young woman in good health and CMV-seronegative. This chain joins TRBV2 and TRBJ1-5; TRBD1 matches 7 bases. Sequencing input: PBMCs. The CDR3 protein is CASSDVGTANQPQHF. The CDR3 DNA reads as TGTGCCAGCAGTGACGTCGGGACAGCCAATCAGCCCCAGCATTTT.